Presented here are 5 T cell receptor beta chains from one specimen sequenced in a study of PD-1 blockade in classical Hodgkin lymphoma. Here immunoSEQ multiplex PCR was the method, and the copy in TCRdb shows in-frame clones only, minus some. The table shows more than 20,000 clones, with around 87% occurring only once. Noted time point: cycle 4 day 1 (C4D1), after less than 7 weeks of nivolumab. Each of the patients experienced relapse following autologous stem cell transplantation, and their brentuximab vedotin exposure differed. The source material was peripheral blood mononuclear cells (PBMCs), sampled before the fourth cycle of nivolumab. The receptor set was obtained from a human donor with classical Hodgkin lymphoma.

The J gene is TRBJ2-7, the V gene TRBV30; D call uncertain. Germline CDR1 GTSNPN, CDR2 SVGIG (reference sequence). V lost 0 bases, J lost 5 bases, and 5 bases lay in between. The CDR3 length is 11 residues. Here the CDR3 DNA reads TGTGCCTGGAGTGTAGCCCACGAGCAGTACTTC. As protein: CAWSVAHEQYF.

The chain carries TRBV28 and TRBJ1-2; D call uncertain. Trimming took off 2 bases at V and 1 base at J, with 8 bases between the two ends. The CDR3 contains 14 residues. Germline CDR1 and CDR2: MDHEN and SYDVKM. The DNA of the CDR3 is TGTGCCAGCAGTTTACCCGATATTAACTATGGCTACACCTTC. Its protein is CASSLPDINYGYTF.

This clone was observed once. This sequence joins TRBV5-8 and TRBJ1-1; 7 bases are shared with TRBD1. V trimming: 2 bases; J trimming: 6 bases; junction bases outside the gene matches: 13. This CDR3 is built from 16 residues. CDR1 and CDR2 from the germline V gene are SGHTS and YDEGEE. This CDR3 reads CASSFDSRGSLAEAFF. The CDR3 bases are TGTGCCAGCAGCTTTGATTCCAGGGGGTCGCTTGCTGAAGCTTTCTTT.

The chain is built from TRBV5-4 and TRBJ2-6; no clear D. With 1 base removed from V and 2 bases from J, the gap between germline ends came to 10 bases. The CDR3 has 16 residues. Looked up from germline, CDR1 is SGHNT and CDR2 is YYREEE (reference sequence). CDR3 DNA sequence: TGTGCCAGCAGCTTGAATCAAGGAACTGGGGCCAACGTCCTGACTTTC. Its translation: CASSLNQGTGANVLTF. The full variable domain, completed using reference TRBV5-4 and TRBJ2-6, is ETGVTQSPTHLIKTRGQQVTLRCSSQSGHNTVSWYQQALGQGPQFIFQYYREEENGRGNFPPRFSGLQFPNYSSELNVNALELDDSALYLCASSLNQGTGANVLTFGAGSRLTVL.

V and J are TRBV2 and TRBJ2-1; 9 positions match TRBD1. The CDR3 covers 15 residues. Germline CDR1 SNHLY, CDR2 FYNNEI. The V gene end was trimmed by 6 bases and the J gene end by 0 bases; junction bases not matched to a gene: 3. Written as DNA, the CDR3 is TGTGCCAGCAGAGAGACAGGGGGCTCCTACAATGAGCAGTTCTTC. Its translation: CASRETGGSYNEQFF.